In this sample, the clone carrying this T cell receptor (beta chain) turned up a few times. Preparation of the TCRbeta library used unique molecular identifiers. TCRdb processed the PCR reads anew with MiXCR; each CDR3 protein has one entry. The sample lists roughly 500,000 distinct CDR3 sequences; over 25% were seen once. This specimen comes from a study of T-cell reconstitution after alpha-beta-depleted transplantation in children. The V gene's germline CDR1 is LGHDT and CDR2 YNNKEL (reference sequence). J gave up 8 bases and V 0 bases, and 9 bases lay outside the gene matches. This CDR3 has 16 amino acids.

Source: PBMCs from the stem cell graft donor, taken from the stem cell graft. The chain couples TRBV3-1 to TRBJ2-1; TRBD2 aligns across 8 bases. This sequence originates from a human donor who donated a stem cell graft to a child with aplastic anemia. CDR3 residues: CASSQDSSGSLDEQFF. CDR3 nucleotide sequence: TGTGCCAGCAGCCAAGATTCCAGCGGGAGTTTGGATGAGCAGTTCTTC.